The 3 T cell receptor beta chains below come from one sample, sequenced in a study of Graves' ophthalmopathy and Graves' hyperthyroidism (dated by TCRdb to 2016 to 2019). Sequenced using an Illumina HiSeq 2000. For repertoire sequencing, the TCR beta CDR3 regions were amplified from RNA transcripts. A first-round RT-PCR used HTBI primers with the Qiagen OneStep RT-PCR kit, followed by a second-round multiplex PCR, size selection and purification. TCRdb reprocessing: public reads trimmed at Q25 with fastp, clones called with MiXCR, in-frame beta chains kept. All rows with the same CDR3 protein become a single entry with the most common DNA and genes. For this sample there are around 1.1 million distinct CDR3 sequences; about 40% appear just once. The top ten constitute approximately 10% of the sample. Material: peripheral blood or thyroid tissue (not recorded which). Every receptor here comes from an adult man with Graves' hyperthyroidism.

This chain uses TRBV29-1 with TRBJ1-1, with D maybe TRBD1 (6 bases). V shed 0 bases and J shed 4 bases, with 12 bases lying between them. Germline V gene sequence: CDR1 SQVTM, CDR2 ANQGSEA. The CDR3 has 14 residues. Here the CDR3 DNA reads TGCAGCGTTGAAGATAGGAGAGGGGGCACTGAAGCTTTCTTT. As protein: CSVEDRRGGTEAFF.

This clonotype was seen ten or more times. The chain carries TRBV7-2 and TRBJ2-3, with D possibly TRBD2 on 6 matching bases. Trimming removed 4 bases from V and 1 base from J, with 12 bases in between. Germline V lookup: CDR1 SGHTA, CDR2 FQGNSA. The CDR3 runs to 15 residues. In DNA, the CDR3 is TGTGCCAGCAGCTCCTGGGGCGGGGGCACAGATACGCAGTATTTT. It is translated as CASSSWGGGTDTQYF.

The chain carries TRBV9 and TRBJ2-2, with D possibly being TRBD1 or TRBD2 (6 bases each). The CDR3 runs 17 residues. Germline-derived CDR1 and CDR2 are SGDLS and YYNGEE. Trimming took 4 bases from V and 6 from J, leaving 22 bases between them. Here the CDR3 reads CASSLSGAGNQPGELFF. The CDR3 DNA sequence: TGTGCCAGCAGCTTGTCGGGGGCGGGCAATCAGCCCGGGGAGCTGTTTTTT.